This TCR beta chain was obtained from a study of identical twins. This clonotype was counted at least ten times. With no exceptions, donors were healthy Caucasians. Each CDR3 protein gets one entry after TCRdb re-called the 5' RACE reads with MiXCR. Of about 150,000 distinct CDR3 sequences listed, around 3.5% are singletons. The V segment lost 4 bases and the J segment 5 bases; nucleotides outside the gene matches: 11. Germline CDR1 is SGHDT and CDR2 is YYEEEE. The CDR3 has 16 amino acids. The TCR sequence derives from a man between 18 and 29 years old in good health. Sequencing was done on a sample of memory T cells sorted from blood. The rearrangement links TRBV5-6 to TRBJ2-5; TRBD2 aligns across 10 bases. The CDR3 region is CASSPGSGRALETQYF. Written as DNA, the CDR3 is TGTGCCAGCAGCCCGGGCAGCGGGAGGGCCCTTGAGACCCAGTACTTC.